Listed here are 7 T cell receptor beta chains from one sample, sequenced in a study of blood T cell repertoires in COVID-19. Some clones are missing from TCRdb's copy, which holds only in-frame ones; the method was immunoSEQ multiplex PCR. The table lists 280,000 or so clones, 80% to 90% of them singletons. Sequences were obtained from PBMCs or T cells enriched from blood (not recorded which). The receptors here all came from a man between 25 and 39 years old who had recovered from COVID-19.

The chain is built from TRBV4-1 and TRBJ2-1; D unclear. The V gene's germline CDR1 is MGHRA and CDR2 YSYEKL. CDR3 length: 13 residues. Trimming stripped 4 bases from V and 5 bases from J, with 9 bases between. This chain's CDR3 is CASSPRNNNEQFF. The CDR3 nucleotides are TGCGCCAGCAGCCCCAGGAATAACAATGAGCAGTTCTTC.

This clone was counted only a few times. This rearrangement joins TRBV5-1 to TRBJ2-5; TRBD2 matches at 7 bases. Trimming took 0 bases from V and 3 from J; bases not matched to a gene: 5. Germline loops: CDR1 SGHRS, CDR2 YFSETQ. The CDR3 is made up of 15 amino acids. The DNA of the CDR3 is TGCGCCAGCAGCTTGGGGTCCCTAGCGGAAGAGACCCAGTACTTC. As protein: CASSLGSLAEETQYF.

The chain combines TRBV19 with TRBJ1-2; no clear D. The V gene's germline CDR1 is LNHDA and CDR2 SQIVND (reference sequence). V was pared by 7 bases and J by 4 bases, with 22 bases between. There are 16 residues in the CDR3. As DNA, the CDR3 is TGTGCCAGTAATGCCGGGAGAACACGAGTTGGCTATGGCTACACCTTC. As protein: CASNAGRTRVGYGYTF.

As DNA, the CDR3 is TGTGCCATCAGTGAGTCTTTGAGTTTTTTGACAGGGAATGAAAAACTGTTTTTT. Residues: CAISESLSFLTGNEKLFF. The chain uses TRBV10-3 and TRBJ1-4; 7 bases fit TRBD1. The junction had 12 bases not matched to a gene; V was cut back by 0 bases and J by 5 bases. Germline V gives CDR1 ENHRY, CDR2 SYGVKD. CDR3 size: 18 residues.

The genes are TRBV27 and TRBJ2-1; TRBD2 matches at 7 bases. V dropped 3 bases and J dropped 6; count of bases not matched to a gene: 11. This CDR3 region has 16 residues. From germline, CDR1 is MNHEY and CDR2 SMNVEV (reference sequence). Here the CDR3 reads CASSFSAGEASNEQFF. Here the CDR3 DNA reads TGTGCCAGCAGTTTTTCGGCGGGGGAGGCCTCCAATGAGCAGTTCTTC.

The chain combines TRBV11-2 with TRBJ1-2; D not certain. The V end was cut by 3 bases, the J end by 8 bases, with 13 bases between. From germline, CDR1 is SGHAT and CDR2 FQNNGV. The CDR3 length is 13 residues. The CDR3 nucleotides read TGTGCCAGCAGCTTCTACAACTCGGAGGGCTACACCTTC. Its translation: CASSFYNSEGYTF.

The CDR3 DNA follows: TGTGCCAGCAGGCCGGGAGAGAACACCGGGGAGCTGTTTTTT. It translates to CASRPGENTGELFF. The V gene is TRBV6-4, the J gene TRBJ2-2, with TRBD2 as a possible D gene (6 bases). This CDR3 is 14 amino acids long. Trimming took 6 bases from V and 1 from J, leaving 9 bases between them. Germline V gives CDR1 MRHNA, CDR2 SNTAGT.